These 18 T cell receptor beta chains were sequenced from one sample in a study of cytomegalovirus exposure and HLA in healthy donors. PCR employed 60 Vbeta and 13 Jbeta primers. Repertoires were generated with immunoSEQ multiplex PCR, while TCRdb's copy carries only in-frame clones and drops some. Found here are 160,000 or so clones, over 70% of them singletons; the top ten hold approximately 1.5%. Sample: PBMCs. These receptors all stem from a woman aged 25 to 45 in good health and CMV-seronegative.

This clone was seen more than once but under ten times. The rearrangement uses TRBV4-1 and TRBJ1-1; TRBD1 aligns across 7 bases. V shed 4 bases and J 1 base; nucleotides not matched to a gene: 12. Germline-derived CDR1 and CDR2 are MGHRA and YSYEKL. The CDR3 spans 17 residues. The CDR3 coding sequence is TGCGCCAGCAGCCGAATCCCTCAGGGGGTACCGAACACTGAAGCTTTCTTT. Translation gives CASSRIPQGVPNTEAFF.

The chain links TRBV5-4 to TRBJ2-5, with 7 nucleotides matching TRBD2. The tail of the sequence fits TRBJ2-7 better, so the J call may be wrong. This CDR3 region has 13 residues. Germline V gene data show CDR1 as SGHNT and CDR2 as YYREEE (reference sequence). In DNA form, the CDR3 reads TGTGCCAGCAGCCCAGGGACTAACTACGAGCAGTACTTC. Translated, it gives CASSPGTNYEQYF.

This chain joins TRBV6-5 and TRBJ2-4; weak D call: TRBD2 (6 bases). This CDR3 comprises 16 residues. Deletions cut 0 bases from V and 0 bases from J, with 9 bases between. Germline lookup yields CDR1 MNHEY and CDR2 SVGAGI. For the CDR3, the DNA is TGTGCCAGCAGTTACTCGCGGGATGTAGCCAAAAACATTCAGTACTTC. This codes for CASSYSRDVAKNIQYF.

This chain's CDR3 is CASSQDSAGRRTGELFF. For the CDR3, the DNA is TGTGCCAGCAGCCAAGATTCCGCGGGGAGGCGCACCGGGGAGCTGTTTTTT. The chain joins TRBV4-2 to TRBJ2-2, with D possibly being TRBD2 (6 bases). CDR3 size: 17 residues. Between the trimmed V and J ends, which lost 0 bases and 4 bases, there was a span of 15 bases. Germline lookup yields CDR1 LGHNA and CDR2 YNFKEQ.

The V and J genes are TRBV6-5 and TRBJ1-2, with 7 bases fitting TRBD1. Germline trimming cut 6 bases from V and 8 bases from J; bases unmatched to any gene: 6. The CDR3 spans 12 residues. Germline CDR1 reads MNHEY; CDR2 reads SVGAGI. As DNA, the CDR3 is TGTGCCAGCAGGACGACAGGGATCGGCTACACCTTC. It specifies CASRTTGIGYTF.

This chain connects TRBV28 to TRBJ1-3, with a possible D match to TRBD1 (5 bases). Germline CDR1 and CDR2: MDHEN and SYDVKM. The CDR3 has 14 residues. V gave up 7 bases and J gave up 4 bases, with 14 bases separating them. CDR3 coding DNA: TGTGCCAGCAATAATGGGGGGGTCGGAAACACCATATATTTT. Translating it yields CASNNGGVGNTIYF.

This chain's CDR3 is CASSGPGTGEQTQYF. In DNA form, the CDR3 reads TGTGCCAGCAGTGGTCCCGGGACAGGGGAACAGACCCAGTACTTC. J is TRBJ2-5 and V is TRBV6-1; TRBD1 matches 10 bases. The CDR3 covers 15 residues. Germline-derived CDR1 and CDR2 are MNHNS and SASEGT. J gave up 6 bases and V 4 bases, and 8 bases lay outside the gene matches.

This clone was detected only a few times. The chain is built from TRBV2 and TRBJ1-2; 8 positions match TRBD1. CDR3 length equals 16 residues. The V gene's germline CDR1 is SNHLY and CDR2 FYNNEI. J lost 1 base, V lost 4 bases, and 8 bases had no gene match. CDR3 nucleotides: TGTGCCAGCAGTGGGGCCCTCAGGGGGCATAACTATGGCTACACCTTC. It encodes CASSGALRGHNYGYTF.

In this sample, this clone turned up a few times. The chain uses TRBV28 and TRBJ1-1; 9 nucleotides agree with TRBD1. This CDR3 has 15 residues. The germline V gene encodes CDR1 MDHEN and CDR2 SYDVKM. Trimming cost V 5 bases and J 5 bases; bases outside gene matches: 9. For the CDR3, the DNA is TGTGCCAGCAGTACTGGGACAGGGTTGAGGACTGAAGCTTTCTTT. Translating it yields CASSTGTGLRTEAFF. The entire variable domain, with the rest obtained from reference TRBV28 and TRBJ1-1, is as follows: DVKVTQSSRYLVKRTGEKVFLECVQDMDHENMFWYRQDPGLGLRLIYFSYDVKMKEKGDIPEGYSVSREKKERFSLILESASTNQTSMYLCASSTGTGLRTEAFFGQGTRLTVV.

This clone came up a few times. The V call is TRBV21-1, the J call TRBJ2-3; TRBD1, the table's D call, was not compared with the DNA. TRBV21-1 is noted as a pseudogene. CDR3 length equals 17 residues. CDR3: CASSRAGTEGGTDTQYF. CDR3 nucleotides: TGTGCCAGCAGCAGAGCCGGGACAGAAGGCGGCACAGATACGCAGTATTTT.

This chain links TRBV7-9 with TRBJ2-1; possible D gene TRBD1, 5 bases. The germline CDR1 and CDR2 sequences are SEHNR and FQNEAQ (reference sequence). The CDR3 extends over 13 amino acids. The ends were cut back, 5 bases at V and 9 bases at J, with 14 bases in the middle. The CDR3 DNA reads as TGTGCCAGCAGCGCCCACGACAGAGCTGAGCAGTTCTTC. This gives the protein CASSAHDRAEQFF.

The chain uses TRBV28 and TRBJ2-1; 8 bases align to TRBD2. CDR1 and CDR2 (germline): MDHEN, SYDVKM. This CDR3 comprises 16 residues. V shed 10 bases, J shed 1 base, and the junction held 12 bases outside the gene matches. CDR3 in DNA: TGTGCCACCCTTACCCTCGGGGGGGATTCCTACAATGAGCAGTTCTTC. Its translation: CATLTLGGDSYNEQFF.

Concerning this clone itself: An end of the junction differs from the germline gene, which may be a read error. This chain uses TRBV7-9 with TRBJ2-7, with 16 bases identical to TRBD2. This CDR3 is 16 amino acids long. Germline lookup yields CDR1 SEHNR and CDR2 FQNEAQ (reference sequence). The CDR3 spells CSSSLGTSGGAYEQYF. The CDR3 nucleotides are TGTTCCAGCAGCTTAGGGACTAGCGGGGGGGCCTACGAGCAGTACTTC.

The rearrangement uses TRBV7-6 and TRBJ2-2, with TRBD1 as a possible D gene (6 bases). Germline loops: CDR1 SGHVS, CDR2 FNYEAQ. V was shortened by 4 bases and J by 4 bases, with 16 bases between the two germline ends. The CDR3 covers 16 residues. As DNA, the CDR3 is TGTGCCAGCAGCTCGATGGGGGCCGGTAGCACCGGGGAGCTGTTTTTT. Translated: CASSSMGAGSTGELFF.

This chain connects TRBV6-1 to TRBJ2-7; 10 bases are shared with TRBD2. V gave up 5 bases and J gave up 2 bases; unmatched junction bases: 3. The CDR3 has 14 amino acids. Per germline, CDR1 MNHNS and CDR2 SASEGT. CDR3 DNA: TGTGCCAGCAGTCCTAGCGGGGGTACCTACGAGCAGTACTTC. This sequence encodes CASSPSGGTYEQYF.

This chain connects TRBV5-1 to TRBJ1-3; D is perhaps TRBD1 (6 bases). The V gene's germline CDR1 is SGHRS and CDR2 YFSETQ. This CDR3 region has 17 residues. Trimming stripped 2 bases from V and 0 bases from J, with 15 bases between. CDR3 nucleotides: TGCGCCAGCAGCTTAGGCCCACAGGGTGACTCTGGAAACACCATATATTTT. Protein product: CASSLGPQGDSGNTIYF.

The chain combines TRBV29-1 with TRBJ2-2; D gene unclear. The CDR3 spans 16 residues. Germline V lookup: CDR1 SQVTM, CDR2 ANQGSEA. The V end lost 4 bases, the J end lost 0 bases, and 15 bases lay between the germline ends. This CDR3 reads CSVVHRGDTNTGELFF. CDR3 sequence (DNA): TGCAGCGTTGTCCACCGAGGCGATACGAACACCGGGGAGCTGTTTTTT.

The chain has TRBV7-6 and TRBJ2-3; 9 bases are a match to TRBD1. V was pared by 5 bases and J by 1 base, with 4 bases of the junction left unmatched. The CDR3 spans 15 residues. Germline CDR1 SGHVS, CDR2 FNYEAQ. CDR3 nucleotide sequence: TGTGCCAGCAGCCCTTGGACAGGGGGCACAGATACGCAGTATTTT. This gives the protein CASSPWTGGTDTQYF.